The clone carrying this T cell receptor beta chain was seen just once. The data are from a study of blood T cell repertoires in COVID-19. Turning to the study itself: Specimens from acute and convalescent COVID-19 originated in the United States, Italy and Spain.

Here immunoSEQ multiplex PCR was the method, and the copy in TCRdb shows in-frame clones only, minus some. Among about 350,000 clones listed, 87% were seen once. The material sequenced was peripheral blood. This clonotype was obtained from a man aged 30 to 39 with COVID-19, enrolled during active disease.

The CDR3 reads CASSLRLPGQNEKLFF. The DNA for the CDR3 is TGTGCCAGCAGTTTGAGACTGCCGGGACAGAATGAAAAACTGTTTTTT. The V gene is TRBV6-4, the J gene TRBJ1-4, with TRBD1 identical over 7 bases. The CDR3 is made up of 16 amino acids. The V segment lost 5 bases and the J segment 5 bases; nucleotides outside the gene matches: 11. Per the germline V gene, CDR1 is MRHNA and CDR2 is SNTAGT.